The 12 T cell receptor beta chains listed next were all sequenced from one sample in a study of T cell responses to AZD1222 COVID-19 vaccine. Data came from immunoSEQ multiplex PCR; TCRdb stores just in-frame clones and leaves some out. The table shows roughly 150,000 clones, with roughly 90% occurring only once. Sequencing used peripheral blood, obtained on day 0 of AZD1222 vaccination. These receptors were taken from an adult in good health.

The J gene is TRBJ1-5, the V gene TRBV20-1, with D unclear. In germline, CDR1 is DFQATT, CDR2 SNEGSKA (reference sequence). Between the trimmed V and J ends, which lost 3 bases and 6 bases, there was a span of 27 bases. CDR3 size: 18 residues. CDR3: CSASKWVGTPSSGQPQHF. In DNA form, the CDR3 reads TGCAGTGCTAGTAAGTGGGTCGGAACCCCTTCTTCCGGTCAGCCCCAGCATTTT.

This clone was seen only once. V and J are TRBV7-9 and TRBJ2-1; 8 positions agree with TRBD1. The CDR3 spans 15 residues. Germline CDR1 is SEHNR and CDR2 is FQNEAQ (reference sequence). The J segment lost 5 bases and the V segment lost 3 bases, leaving 6 bases of the junction unmatched. The CDR3 DNA is TGTGCCAGCAGCTTTCAGGGGGCCAGGGACAATGAGCAGTTCTTC. This encodes CASSFQGARDNEQFF.

The V call is TRBV28, the J call TRBJ2-5, with 8 bases identical to TRBD1. Unmatched junction bases numbered 10, after V lost 3 bases and J lost 4 bases. Looked up from germline, CDR1 is MDHEN and CDR2 is SYDVKM. The CDR3 length is 16 residues. CDR3 bases: TGTGCCAGCAGTTTTTCGGACAGGGAGTTAGTAGAGACCCAGTACTTC. Residues: CASSFSDRELVETQYF.

The chain uses TRBV7-2 and TRBJ1-4, with D perhaps TRBD1 (5 bases). This CDR3 is built from 14 residues. Trimming removed 8 bases at V and 3 bases at J, with 13 bases between. Germline-derived CDR1 and CDR2 are SGHTA and FQGNSA. Here the CDR3 reads CASSQGWANEKLFF. In DNA form, the CDR3 reads TGTGCCAGCTCCCAGGGCTGGGCTAATGAAAAACTGTTTTTT.

The V call is TRBV28, the J call TRBJ2-7; D call uncertain. This CDR3 spans 11 amino acids. Germline V gene sequence: CDR1 MDHEN, CDR2 SYDVKM. V was trimmed by 4 bases and J by 7 bases, leaving 8 bases between them. The DNA of the CDR3 is TGTGCCAGCAGTTACATAAAAGAGCAGTACTTC. As protein: CASSYIKEQYF.

For the CDR3, the DNA is TGTGCCAGCAGCTTACCCATGACAGGGGGCAACTATGGCTACACCTTC. Its protein product is CASSLPMTGGNYGYTF. This chain uses TRBV7-9 with TRBJ1-2; 10 bases agree with TRBD1. The CDR3 totals 16 residues. V gave up 2 bases and J gave up 2 bases; unmatched junction bases: 5. Germline CDR1 SEHNR, CDR2 FQNEAQ (reference sequence).

The chain employs TRBV29-1 and TRBJ1-2, with TRBD1 identical over 7 bases. Looked up from germline, CDR1 is SQVTM and CDR2 is ANQGSEA. V shed 4 bases and J 4 bases; nucleotides not matched to a gene: 6. The CDR3 is made up of 13 amino acids. The chain's CDR3 is CSVGDRKPYGYTF. CDR3 DNA sequence: TGCAGCGTTGGGGACAGAAAACCCTATGGCTACACCTTC.

This clone was detected a few times. The chain couples TRBV6-5 to TRBJ1-5; D is undetermined. The CDR3 runs 14 residues. Germline V gene sequence: CDR1 MNHEY, CDR2 SVGAGI. With 7 bases removed from V and 3 bases from J, the gap between germline ends came to 13 bases. CDR3 coding DNA: TGTGCCAGCACCCCACCGGGCCCCAATCAGCCCCAGCATTTT. Protein sequence: CASTPPGPNQPQHF.

V usage is TRBV5-1 and J usage is TRBJ2-7, with D possibly being TRBD2 (6 bases). The CDR3 loop spans 15 amino acids. Germline-derived CDR1 and CDR2 are SGHRS and YFSETQ. The V end lost 0 bases, the J end lost 1 base, and 11 bases lay between the germline ends. CDR3 amino acids: CASSLVGGRSYEQYF. In nucleotides, the CDR3 is TGCGCCAGCAGCTTGGTCGGGGGTCGGTCCTACGAGCAGTACTTC.

The CDR3 protein is CASSEKTAYGYTF. DNA for the CDR3: TGCGCCAGCAGTGAGAAGACAGCGTATGGCTACACCTTC. J is TRBJ1-2 and V is TRBV10-1, with TRBD1 as a possible D gene (5 bases). The ends were cut back, 2 bases at V and 5 bases at J, with 9 bases in the middle. This CDR3 has 13 amino acids. Germline CDR1 reads WNHNN; CDR2 reads SYGVQD (reference sequence).

The gene calls are TRBV4-2 and TRBJ1-2; 9 bases fit TRBD1. Germline V CDR1 and CDR2: LGHNA, YNFKEQ. CDR3 length: 15 amino acids. V was clipped by 2 bases and J by 3 bases; unmatched bases: 4. CDR3 protein: CASSQQTGGHYGYTF. Here the CDR3 DNA reads TGTGCCAGCAGCCAACAGACAGGGGGTCACTATGGCTACACCTTC.

The chain is built from TRBV18 and TRBJ1-1; D is perhaps TRBD1 (6 bases). The CDR3 runs 15 residues. Deletions cut 6 bases from V and 1 base from J, with 15 bases between. Germline loops: CDR1 KGHSH, CDR2 LQKENI. This CDR3 reads CASSTWGAGNTEAFF. The CDR3 DNA sequence: TGTGCCAGCTCCACTTGGGGGGCTGGGAACACTGAAGCTTTCTTT.